A selection of T cell receptor beta chains follows, all from one sample in a study of control samples from healthy donors and cancer patients. The method was immunoSEQ multiplex PCR; TCRdb's version includes in-frame clones alone and lacks a portion of them. The sample records 130,000 or so clones, around nine tenths being singletons. The sequenced sample consisted of blood. These receptor sequences come from a man over 45 in good health. Each CDR3 is given with its conserved first and last residue. Fields, in order: clone size, V gene, J gene, CDR3 length, CDR3 protein. The size field is filled for only some rows; it gives once, few, many or a size class.

.	TRBV28	TRBJ1-3	18	CASTPGDRFSRGGNTIYF
.	TRBV5-6	TRBJ2-7	16	CASSGLGLTSSYEQYF
.	TRBV19	TRBJ1-2	21	CASITPLRYRDRSVSNYGYTF
.	TRBV6-5	TRBJ1-2	15	CASSYSNEQIYGYTF
.	TRBV2	TRBJ2-5	17	CATGGPTSGGPQETQYF
.	TRBV4-1	TRBJ2-3	17	CASSRQGPGGGTDTQYF
.	TRBV6-6	TRBJ1-1	14	CASSPETLKPEAFF
few	TRBV24-1	TRBJ2-3	15	CATSDASRSTDTQYF
.	TRBV5-6	TRBJ2-1	17	CASSPFYRTDSYNEQFF
.	TRBV30	TRBJ1-4	13	CAWSVPGYEKLFF
.	TRBV28	TRBJ1-5	16	CASSNPGTATNQPQHF
.	TRBV2	TRBJ1-6	17	CASSERGDSSYNSPLHF
few	TRBV2	TRBJ2-7	13	CASSAGGIYEQYF
once	TRBV28	TRBJ1-1	15	CASSSGQGRVTEAFF
.	TRBV6-5	TRBJ1-1	15	CATTRTGGSDTEAFF
.	TRBV6-6	TRBJ2-7	14	CASSSTGTAHEQYF
few	TRBV15	TRBJ1-2	13	CATSRDGSGGYTF
.	TRBV5-6	TRBJ1-2	12	CASFGPNYGYTF
.	TRBV19	TRBJ2-5	16	CASSKSGLAPRETQYF
.	TRBV19	TRBJ2-1	14	CASSPTAAYNEQFF
.	TRBV10-3	TRBJ2-2	18	CAISDSVGLAGYTGELFF
once	TRBV13	TRBJ2-7	15	CASSSRTSGAYEQYF
.	TRBV9	TRBJ2-2	16	CASSVHPGGEAGELFF
once	TRBV7-8	TRBJ2-1	16	CASSPRGFSPYNEQFF
.	TRBV15	TRBJ1-4	17	CATSRDFQGGNNEKLFF
.	TRBV6-2/TRBV6-3	TRBJ2-7	15	CASSTTSGGSYEQYF
.	TRBV7-3	TRBJ2-7	16	CASSLMGGQGAYEQYF
.	TRBV20-1	TRBJ1-4	11	CSVYSAGKLFF
.	TRBV2	TRBJ2-5	12	CASSVYQETQYF
.	TRBV5-1	TRBJ1-5	15	CASSVTGGSNQPQHF
.	TRBV6-5	TRBJ2-7	13	CASSYRGLNEQYF
few	TRBV19	TRBJ2-7	13	CASSEGTWNEQYF
.	TRBV19	TRBJ1-1	13	CASTRLDGFEAFF
.	TRBV23-1	TRBJ2-5	16	CASSQSNPREGETQYF
.	TRBV7-2	TRBJ1-2	15	CASTTNQGYNYGYTF
.	TRBV6-5	TRBJ1-6	14	CASSYSGGGSPLHF
.	TRBV6-5	TRBJ1-2	12	CASRSGLDGYTF
.	TRBV5-1	TRBJ1-5	16	CASSFGPGGAGQPQHF
.	TRBV5-6	TRBJ2-5	13	CASSSNNQETQYF
few	TRBV5-6	TRBJ2-7	16	CASSLELAGRSYEQYF
.	TRBV4-2	TRBJ1-3	15	CASSQVGSTGNTIYF
.	TRBV10-3	TRBJ1-2	15	CAISVERQGRYGYTF
.	TRBV5-5	TRBJ2-7	16	CASSLREGTYSYEQYF
.	TRBV5-1	TRBJ2-7	14	CASSQGSAYYEQYF
.	TRBV5-1	TRBJ1-2	14	CASSWTGMDYGYTF
.	TRBV11-2	TRBJ2-7	15	CASSFSTGGSYEQYF
.	TRBV6-5	TRBJ2-3	15	CASGRDRLFTDTQYF
.	TRBV7-2	TRBJ1-2	13	CASSAGASYGYTF
.	TRBV4-1	TRBJ2-5	13	CASSQPGQETQYF
.	TRBV11-2	TRBJ2-7	13	CASSLGLTYEQYF
.	TRBV28	TRBJ1-6	12	CASSLLSSPLHF
once	TRBV11-2	TRBJ1-1	17	CASSLETGWAANTEAFF
.	TRBV9	TRBJ1-1	14	CASSPRGRNTEAFF
.	TRBV6-5	TRBJ2-5	15	CASSYGTRRQETQYF